This T cell receptor beta chain was identified in a study of cytomegalovirus exposure and HLA in healthy donors. The study, taken as a whole, reports: Relative to equally common others, HLA-associated TCR beta chains showed greater clonal expansion in a later analysis.

Germline V gene data show CDR1 as SGDLS and CDR2 as YYNGEE. The V and J ends lost 6 bases and 0 bases respectively, with 17 bases between them. This CDR3 contains 16 residues. Amplification used 60 Vbeta primers and 13 Jbeta primers. Sequencing was performed with immunoSEQ multiplex PCR; in TCRdb, only in-frame clones are kept and a portion is missing. In the table there are 100,000 to 150,000 clones, under 20% of which are singletons. To note about this clone: What it recognizes is unknown.

The chain recombines TRBV9 with TRBJ2-3; D is ambiguous. Sequencing used PBMCs. The sequence was collected from a female donor in good health and CMV-seropositive. The CDR3 DNA reads TGTGCCAGCACCCGTAGGAACGGGTTAAGCACAGATACGCAGTATTTT. Protein: CASTRRNGLSTDTQYF.